A selection of T cell receptor beta chains follows, all from one sample in a study of blood T cell repertoires in COVID-19. Profiled with immunoSEQ multiplex PCR; TCRdb holds only in-frame clones, not every one. The table records 300,000 to 450,000 clones, 80% to 90% of them present only once. The sample comprised PBMCs or T cells enriched from blood (not recorded which). These receptors originate from a man aged 18-30 years who had recovered from COVID-19. Each CDR3 is given with its conserved first and last residue. The D gene is left open where the match is weak. Rows give clone size only sometimes, using once, few, many, or a class for an expanded clone.

v_gene,abundance,d_gene,j_gene,CDR3nt,CDR3aa
TRBV11-2,NA,NA,TRBJ2-7,TGTGCCAGCAGCTTACTAGGCTACGAGCAGTACTTC,CASSLLGYEQYF
TRBV6-5,once,NA,TRBJ1-2,TGTGCCAGCAGTTCCCAGGGTAACTATGGCTACACCTTC,CASSSQGNYGYTF
TRBV4-1,NA,NA,TRBJ1-1,TGCGCCAGCAGCCAGGCCACGTGGTTGAACACTGAAGCTTTCTTT,CASSQATWLNTEAFF
TRBV9,NA,NA,TRBJ1-2,TGTGCCAGCAGCGCGAGGGGGAGTAACGGATATGGCTACACCTTC,CASSARGSNGYGYTF
TRBV10-3,NA,NA,TRBJ2-1,TGTGCCATCAACTCTTATGGGCCCGCGGGAGAGCAGTTCTTC,CAINSYGPAGEQFF
TRBV7-2,NA,TRBD1,TRBJ2-1,TGTGCCAGCAGCCGGACAGGGGAGAACAATGAGCAGTTCTTC,CASSRTGENNEQFF
TRBV7-3,NA,NA,TRBJ2-2,TGTGCCAGCAGCCAAGCTAGCACCGGGGAGCTGTTTTTT,CASSQASTGELFF
TRBV11-2,NA,TRBD2,TRBJ2-3,TGTGCCAGCAGCTTAGTGCGGGGGGGCCCAGATACGCAGTATTTT,CASSLVRGGPDTQYF
TRBV28,NA,TRBD1,TRBJ2-5,TGTGCCAGCAATGGGGACAGGGGTGTTCATTGGGCCCAGTACTTC,CASNGDRGVHWAQYF
TRBV5-1,NA,TRBD1,TRBJ1-5,TGCGCCAGCAGCTTGGTCGGGGACAGGGATCAGCCCCAGCATTTT,CASSLVGDRDQPQHF
TRBV28,NA,TRBD1,TRBJ1-2,TGTGCCAGCAGGCAGGCCGGGACAGGGACAACTCGGGCGCGCTACACCTTC,CASRQAGTGTTRARYTF
TRBV10-3,NA,TRBD1,TRBJ2-7,TGTGCCATCAGTATTGACAGGGGGCAGAGCGAGCAGTACTTC,CAISIDRGQSEQYF
TRBV30,NA,NA,TRBJ1-1,TGTGCCTGGAGTGTAAGTCGGGATACTGAAGCTTTCTTT,CAWSVSRDTEAFF
TRBV19,once,NA,TRBJ1-5,TGTGCCAGTAGTCGTGCAGGGCGGTGGGATCAGCCCCAGCATTTT,CASSRAGRWDQPQHF
TRBV7-2,few,TRBD1,TRBJ2-1,TGTGCCAGCAGCGTGTCCCGGGACAGGGGCTCCGATGAGCAGTTCTTC,CASSVSRDRGSDEQFF
TRBV4-2,NA,TRBD1,TRBJ2-7,TGTGCCAGCAGCCAAGAATTGGTCGGGACAGGGAACAACGAGCAGTACTTC,CASSQELVGTGNNEQYF
TRBV9,once,TRBD2,TRBJ2-3,TGTGCCAGCAGCCCCCGTGGGAGGGCGAGGTCCAAGCTCACAGATACGCAGTATTTT,CASSPRGRARSKLTDTQYF
TRBV9,NA,TRBD1,TRBJ1-1,TGTGCCAGCAGCACCATTTCCAGGGGGTACACTGAAGCTTTCTTT,CASSTISRGYTEAFF
TRBV27,NA,TRBD2,TRBJ2-1,TGTGCCAGCAGTCATGGCCCGGGACTAGCGGTTTACAATGAGCAGTTCTTC,CASSHGPGLAVYNEQFF
TRBV7-2,NA,TRBD2,TRBJ2-3,TGTGCCAGCAGCTTATGGGGGACTAGCGGGAGAACGAATACGCAGTATTTT,CASSLWGTSGRTNTQYF
TRBV6-1,NA,NA,TRBJ1-1,TGTGCCAGCAGTGAAAAACCCCGGAGGGCGACTGAAGCTTTCTTT,CASSEKPRRATEAFF
TRBV5-5,NA,NA,TRBJ1-5,TGTGCCAGCAGCTTGGATATCAATCAGCCCCAGCATTTT,CASSLDINQPQHF
TRBV10-1,NA,NA,TRBJ1-4,TGCGCCACCTCTTCAGGGGCAACTAATGAAAAACTGTTTTTT,CATSSGATNEKLFF
TRBV5-1,NA,NA,TRBJ1-2,TGCGCCAGCAGCCCTTCTACGACAGACATCTTTTATGGCTACACCTTC,CASSPSTTDIFYGYTF
TRBV29-1,NA,TRBD1,TRBJ1-5,TGCAGCGGCTCAGGGGGGCCCGATCAGCCCCAGCATTTT,CSGSGGPDQPQHF
TRBV6-5,NA,NA,TRBJ1-1,TGTGCCACCTTGGGGGGTCTCACTGAAGCTTTCTTT,CATLGGLTEAFF
TRBV10-3,NA,TRBD1,TRBJ2-7,TGTGCCATCAGTGGAACAGGGGGCCGGGGCTCCTACGAGCAGTACTTC,CAISGTGGRGSYEQYF
TRBV29-1,NA,NA,TRBJ2-1,TGCAGCGTTGAATCCGGGTACAATGAGCAGTTCTTC,CSVESGYNEQFF
TRBV25-1,NA,NA,TRBJ2-5,TGTGCCAGCAGTGAATCCGGGCCGAGCGGGGAGACCCAGTACTTC,CASSESGPSGETQYF
TRBV10-3,NA,NA,TRBJ2-5,TGTGCCATAGCACCCGACCAAGAGACCCAGTACTTC,CAIAPDQETQYF
TRBV7-2,once,NA,TRBJ2-1,TGTGCCAGCAGCTTCACGGAGGGGACGGCGCAGTTCTTC,CASSFTEGTAQFF
TRBV19,NA,NA,TRBJ1-1,TGTGCCAGTTATCCTTGGGGGCAGGATGAAGCTTTCTTT,CASYPWGQDEAFF
TRBV7-3,NA,NA,TRBJ2-7,TGTGCCAGCAGCTCGAACACGGGGGACAGCCGCTACGAGCAGTACTTC,CASSSNTGDSRYEQYF
TRBV5-1,NA,NA,TRBJ2-1,TGCGCCAGCAGCTTCTCGCGGGGAGGACACAATGAGCAGTTCTTC,CASSFSRGGHNEQFF
TRBV12-3/TRBV12-4,NA,TRBD1,TRBJ1-1,TGTGCCAGCAGACGACAGGGACGGACTGAAGCTTTCTTT,CASRRQGRTEAFF
TRBV12-3/TRBV12-4,NA,NA,TRBJ1-3,TGTGCCAGCAGTCTCGGAAACACCATATATTTT,CASSLGNTIYF
TRBV18,NA,NA,TRBJ1-1,TGTGCCAGCTCAGCGGGGGCTATGGGAGCTTTCTTT,CASSAGAMGAFF
TRBV6-5,NA,TRBD2,TRBJ2-7,TGTGCCACCGTCAAACTAGCGGGACCCCACGAGCAGTACTTC,CATVKLAGPHEQYF
TRBV7-6,NA,NA,TRBJ1-5,TGTGCCAGCAGCCGGATGAGCGGTGACCAGCCCCAGCATTTT,CASSRMSGDQPQHF
TRBV11-2,NA,TRBD1,TRBJ1-1,TGTGCCAGCAGCCTACAGGGGTTCGGGACTGAAGCTTTCTTT,CASSLQGFGTEAFF
TRBV29-1,NA,NA,TRBJ1-4,TGCAGCGTTGGGCTTAATGAAAAACTGTTTTTT,CSVGLNEKLFF
TRBV5-1,NA,TRBD1,TRBJ1-2,TGCGCCAGCAGCCATGACAGGGGTGAAGGCTACACCTTC,CASSHDRGEGYTF
TRBV19,NA,TRBD1,TRBJ2-5,TGTGCCAGTAGTATAGGTGGGACAGACCAAGAGACCCAGTACTTC,CASSIGGTDQETQYF
TRBV25-1,few,TRBD1,TRBJ1-4,TGTGCCAGCAGCCTCCGGACAGGGGCGCTTGAAAAACTGTTTTTT,CASSLRTGALEKLFF
TRBV6-5,NA,TRBD1,TRBJ1-6,TGTGCCAGCAGTTACGGGGTCGGCAGGGGGAATTCACCCCTCCACTTT,CASSYGVGRGNSPLHF
TRBV5-1,NA,TRBD1,TRBJ2-1,TGCGCCAGCAGCTCCGGGACAGGGTACAATGAGCAGTTCTTC,CASSSGTGYNEQFF
TRBV30,once,NA,TRBJ2-5,TGTGCCTGGAGTCCTCCTCGTCGGACCCAGTACTTC,CAWSPPRRTQYF
TRBV28,NA,TRBD1,TRBJ2-7,TGTGCCAGCACCCCGGCAGGGACAGGGGCCGCAAAGAGCTCCTACGAGCAGTACTTC,CASTPAGTGAAKSSYEQYF
TRBV6-2/TRBV6-3,NA,NA,TRBJ1-1,TGTGCCAGCAGTTACTTAATGAACACTGAAGCTTTCTTT,CASSYLMNTEAFF
TRBV19,NA,TRBD1,TRBJ1-5,TGTGCCAGTAGTATATTGGGGACAGGGGGCAATCAGCCCCAGCATTTT,CASSILGTGGNQPQHF
TRBV11-3,once,TRBD2,TRBJ2-1,TGTGCCAGCAGCCAAGCGTTTAGGCGGGAGGGCCAAAATGAGCAGTTCTTC,CASSQAFRREGQNEQFF
TRBV7-9,few,TRBD1,TRBJ1-4,TGTGCCAGCAGTTCGACAGGGGGTCGTGAAAAACTGTTTTTT,CASSSTGGREKLFF
TRBV2,NA,NA,TRBJ1-5,TGTGCCAGCAACGGAGCGTTTCATAATCAGCCCCAGCATTTT,CASNGAFHNQPQHF
TRBV5-8,NA,NA,TRBJ1-1,TGTGCCAGCAGCTTGCGGAAGGCTTTGTGGGCAGGCGAAGCTTTCTTT,CASSLRKALWAGEAFF